What follows is one TCR beta chain and its context. These data originate in a study of cytomegalovirus exposure and HLA in healthy donors. The V gene's germline CDR1 is KGHSH and CDR2 LQKENI. This CDR3 has 17 residues. The V end was cut by 6 bases, the J end by 4 bases, with 21 bases between. Amplification used 60 Vbeta primers and 13 Jbeta primers. TCRdb's table, derived via immunoSEQ multiplex PCR, lists solely in-frame clones and lacks some. The table includes about 130,000 clones, 84% detected once. The sequencing input was PBMCs. The chain couples TRBV18 to TRBJ2-2; possible D gene TRBD1, 6 bases. The TCR comes from a woman aged 18-29 years in good health and CMV-seropositive. The CDR3 DNA reads TGTGCCAGCTCTTCCACAGGGTCCGGGGCTAGCACCGGGGAGCTGTTTTTT. Protein sequence: CASSSTGSGASTGELFF.